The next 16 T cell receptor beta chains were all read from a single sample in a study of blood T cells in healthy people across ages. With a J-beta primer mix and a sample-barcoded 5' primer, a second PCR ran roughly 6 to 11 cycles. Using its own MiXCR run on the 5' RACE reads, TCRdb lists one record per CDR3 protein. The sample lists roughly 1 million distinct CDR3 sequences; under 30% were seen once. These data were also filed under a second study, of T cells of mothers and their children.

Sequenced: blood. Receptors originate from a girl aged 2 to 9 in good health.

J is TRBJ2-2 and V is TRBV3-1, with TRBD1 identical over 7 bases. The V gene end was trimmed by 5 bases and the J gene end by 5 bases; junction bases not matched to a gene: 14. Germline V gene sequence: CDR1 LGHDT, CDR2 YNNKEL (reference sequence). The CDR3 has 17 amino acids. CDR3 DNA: TGTGCCAGCAGCTACGGTACGGGACAGCCTACTACCGGGGAGCTGTTTTTT. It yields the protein CASSYGTGQPTTGELFF. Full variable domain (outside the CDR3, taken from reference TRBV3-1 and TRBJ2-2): DTAVSQTPKYLVTQMGNDKSIKCEQNLGHDTMYWYKQDSKKFLKIMFSYNNKELIINETVPNRFSPKSPDKAHLNLHINSLELGDSAVYFCASSYGTGQPTTGELFFGEGSRLTVL.

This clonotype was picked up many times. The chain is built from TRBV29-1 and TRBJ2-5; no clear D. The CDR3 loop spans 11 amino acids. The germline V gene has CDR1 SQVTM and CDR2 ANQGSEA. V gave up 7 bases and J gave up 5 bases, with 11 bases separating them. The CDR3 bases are TGCAGCGCTGGGGTGGGGGAGACCCAGTACTTC. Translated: CSAGVGETQYF.

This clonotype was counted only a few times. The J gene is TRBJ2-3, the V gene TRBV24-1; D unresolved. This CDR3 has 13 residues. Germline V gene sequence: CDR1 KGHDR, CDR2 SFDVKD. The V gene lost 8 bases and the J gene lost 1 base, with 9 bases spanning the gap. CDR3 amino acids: CATMKQGTDTQYF. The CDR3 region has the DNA TGTGCCACCATGAAGCAGGGCACAGATACGCAGTATTTT.

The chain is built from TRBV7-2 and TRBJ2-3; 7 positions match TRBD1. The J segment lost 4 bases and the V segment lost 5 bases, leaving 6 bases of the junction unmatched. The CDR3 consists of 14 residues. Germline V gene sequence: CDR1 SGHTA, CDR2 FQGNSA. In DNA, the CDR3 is TGTGCCAGCAGCCCTCTACAGGGGCCAGATACGCAGTATTTT. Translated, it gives CASSPLQGPDTQYF.

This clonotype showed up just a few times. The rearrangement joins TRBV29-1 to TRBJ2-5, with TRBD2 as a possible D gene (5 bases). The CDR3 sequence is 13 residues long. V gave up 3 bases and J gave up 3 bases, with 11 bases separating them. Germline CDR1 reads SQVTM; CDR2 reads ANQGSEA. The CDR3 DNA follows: TGCAGCGTTGATGAAGCGGTGGAAGAGACCCAGTACTTC. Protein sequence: CSVDEAVEETQYF.

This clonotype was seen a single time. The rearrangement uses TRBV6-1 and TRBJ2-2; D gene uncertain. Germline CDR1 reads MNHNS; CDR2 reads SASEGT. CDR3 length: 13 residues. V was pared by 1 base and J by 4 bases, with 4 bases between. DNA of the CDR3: TGTGCCAGCAGTGAAGTCGGCACCGGGGAGCTGTTTTTT. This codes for CASSEVGTGELFF.

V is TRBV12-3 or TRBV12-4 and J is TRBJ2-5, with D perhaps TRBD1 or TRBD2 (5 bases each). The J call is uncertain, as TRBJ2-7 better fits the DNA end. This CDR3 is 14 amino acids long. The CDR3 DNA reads TGTGCCAGCACCGGGACCGGGAACCCTAACGAGCAGTACTTC. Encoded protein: CASTGTGNPNEQYF.

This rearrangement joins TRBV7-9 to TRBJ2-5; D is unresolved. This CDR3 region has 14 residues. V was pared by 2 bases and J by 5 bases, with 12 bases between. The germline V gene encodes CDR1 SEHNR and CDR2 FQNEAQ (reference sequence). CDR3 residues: CASSLRVVGETQYF. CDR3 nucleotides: TGTGCCAGCAGCTTAAGGGTTGTCGGGGAGACCCAGTACTTC.

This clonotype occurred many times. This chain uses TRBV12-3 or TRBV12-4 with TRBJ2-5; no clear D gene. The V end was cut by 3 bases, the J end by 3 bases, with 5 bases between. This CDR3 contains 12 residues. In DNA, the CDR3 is TGTGCCAGCAGTTTCGGAGAAGAGACCCAGTACTTC. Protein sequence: CASSFGEETQYF.

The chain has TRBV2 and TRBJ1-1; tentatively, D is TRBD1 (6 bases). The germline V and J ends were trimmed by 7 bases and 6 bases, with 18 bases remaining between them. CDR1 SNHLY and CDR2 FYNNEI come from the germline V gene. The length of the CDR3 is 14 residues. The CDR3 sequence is CASTLTGGRPEAFF. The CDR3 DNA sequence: TGTGCCAGCACCCTGACAGGCGGTCGCCCTGAAGCTTTCTTT.

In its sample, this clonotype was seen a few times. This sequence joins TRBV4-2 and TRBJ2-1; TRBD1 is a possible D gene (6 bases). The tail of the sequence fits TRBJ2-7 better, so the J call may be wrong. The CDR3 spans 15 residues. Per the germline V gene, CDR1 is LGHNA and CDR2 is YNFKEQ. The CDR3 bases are TGTGCCAGCAGCCAAGCATCTGGGGGCGAGGACGAGCAGTACTTC. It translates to CASSQASGGEDEQYF.

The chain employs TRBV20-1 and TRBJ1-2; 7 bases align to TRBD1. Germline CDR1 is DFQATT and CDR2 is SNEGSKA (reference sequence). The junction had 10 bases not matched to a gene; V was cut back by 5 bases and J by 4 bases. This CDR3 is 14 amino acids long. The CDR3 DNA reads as TGCAGTGCTCCCGGACAGGAAGAGGGCTATGGCTACACCTTC. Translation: CSAPGQEEGYGYTF.

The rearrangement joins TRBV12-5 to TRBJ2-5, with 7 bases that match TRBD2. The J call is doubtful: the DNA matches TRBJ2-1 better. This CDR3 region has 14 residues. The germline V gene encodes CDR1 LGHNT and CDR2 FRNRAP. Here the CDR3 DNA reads TGTGCTAGTGCCTGGGGGGGGTCGTACAATGAGCAGTTCTTC. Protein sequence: CASAWGGSYNEQFF.

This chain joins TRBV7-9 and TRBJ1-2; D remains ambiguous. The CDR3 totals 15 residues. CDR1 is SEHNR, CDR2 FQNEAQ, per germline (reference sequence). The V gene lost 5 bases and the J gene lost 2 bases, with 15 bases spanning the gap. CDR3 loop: CASSANRQANYGYTF. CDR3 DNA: TGTGCCAGCAGCGCAAATCGGCAGGCCAACTATGGCTACACCTTC.

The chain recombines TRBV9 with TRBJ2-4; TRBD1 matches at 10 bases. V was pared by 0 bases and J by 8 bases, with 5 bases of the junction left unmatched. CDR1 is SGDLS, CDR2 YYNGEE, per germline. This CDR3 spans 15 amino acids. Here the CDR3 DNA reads TGTGCCAGCAGCGTAGCGGGGACAGGGGAGGACATTCAGTACTTC. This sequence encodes CASSVAGTGEDIQYF.

The CDR3 protein is CASSKGGTSYEQYF. The CDR3 DNA reads as TGTGCCAGCAGCAAAGGAGGGACCTCCTACGAGCAGTACTTC. This chain links TRBV7-2 with TRBJ2-7; weak D call: TRBD2 (6 bases). The CDR3 is made up of 14 amino acids. Trimming shortened V by 5 bases and J by 0 bases, and 11 bases separated the two germline ends. In germline, CDR1 is SGHTA, CDR2 FQGNSA.